These 31 T cell receptor beta chains were all obtained from the same sample, sequenced in a study of blood T cell repertoires in COVID-19. Sequenced by immunoSEQ multiplex PCR; TCRdb stores in-frame clones only, minus some. The table includes 250,000 or so clones, about nine tenths detected once. Sequencing used peripheral blood. The origin of the receptors is a man in his 60s with acute or convalescent COVID-19.

V usage is TRBV19 and J usage is TRBJ2-5, with TRBD1 identical over 11 bases. J gave up 5 bases and V 1 base, and 9 bases lay outside the gene matches. The CDR3 is 17 residues long. CDR1 is LNHDA, CDR2 SQIVND, per germline (reference sequence). CDR3 sequence reads: CASSIVAGQGEEETQYF. CDR3 coding DNA: TGTGCCAGTAGTATAGTGGCGGGACAGGGGGAAGAGGAGACCCAGTACTTC. The complete variable domain, with remaining parts taken from reference TRBV19 and TRBJ2-5, reads DGGITQSPKYLFRKEGQNVTLSCEQNLNHDAMYWYRQDPGQGLRLIYYSQIVNDFQKGDIAEGYSVSREKKESFPLTVTSAQKNPTAFYLCASSIVAGQGEEETQYFGPGTRLLVL.

The chain uses TRBV4-3 and TRBJ2-7; 8 nucleotides match TRBD2. CDR3 length: 13 residues. Germline assignment: CDR1 LGHNA and CDR2 YSLEER. The trim removed 9 bases at V and 4 bases at J, leaving 8 bases unmatched. The CDR3 sequence: CASAPGLEYEQYF. The CDR3 nucleotides read TGCGCCAGTGCACCGGGACTAGAGTACGAGCAGTACTTC.

V is TRBV2 and J is TRBJ2-7; 10 bases are shared with TRBD2. The CDR3 contains 18 residues. Germline-derived CDR1 and CDR2 are SNHLY and FYNNEI. V lost 3 bases and J lost 4; bases outside the gene matches: 15. The DNA of the CDR3 is TGTGCCAGCAGTGATAGTACAGGGAGAGCTAGCGGGAGATACGAGCAGTACTTC. Amino acids: CASSDSTGRASGRYEQYF.

The chain employs TRBV7-3 and TRBJ2-1; 8 bases fit TRBD1. The germline CDR1 and CDR2 sequences are SGHTA and FQGTGA. V shed 1 base, J shed 4 bases, and the junction held 6 bases outside the gene matches. The CDR3 covers 16 residues. The CDR3 coding sequence is TGTGCCAGCAGCTTAAAACCGGGACAGGCTTACAATGAGCAGTTCTTC. It is translated as CASSLKPGQAYNEQFF.

For the CDR3, the DNA is TGCGCCAGCAGCCCCACCGGGACAGGGGACTCTGGAAACACCATATATTTT. Residues: CASSPTGTGDSGNTIYF. The chain links TRBV4-1 to TRBJ1-3, with 10 bases matching TRBD1. CDR3 length: 17 amino acids. Looked up from germline, CDR1 is MGHRA and CDR2 is YSYEKL. Losses at the gene ends were 4 bases for V and 0 bases for J; bases not matched to a gene: 6.

V and J are TRBV11-3 and TRBJ2-3; no firm D call. CDR3 size: 15 residues. Between the trimmed V and J ends, which lost 0 bases and 0 bases, there was a span of 7 bases. Germline CDR1 and CDR2: SGHNT and YENEEA. DNA for the CDR3: TGTGCCAGCAGCTTAGATTCCGGGAGCACAGATACGCAGTATTTT. Translating gives CASSLDSGSTDTQYF.

This clone qualifies as medium-sized. This rearrangement joins TRBV18 to TRBJ2-2; 11 nucleotides line up with TRBD1. Germline lookup yields CDR1 KGHSH and CDR2 LQKENI. With V trimmed by 4 bases and J by 3 bases, 7 bases remained unmatched. The CDR3 loop spans 17 amino acids. In DNA, the CDR3 is TGTGCCAGCTCACAGAGGACAGGGGGCCTTGACACCGGGGAGCTGTTTTTT. Its protein is CASSQRTGGLDTGELFF.

The chain recombines TRBV9 with TRBJ2-3; tentative D call: TRBD2 (6 bases). V shed 4 bases and J shed 5 bases, with 23 bases lying between them. CDR1 and CDR2 from the germline V gene are SGDLS and YYNGEE. The CDR3 is 17 residues long. CDR3 bases: TGTGCCAGCAGCCCTCCCGAGGCGGGGCTCTACGGAGATACGCAGTATTTT. It is translated as CASSPPEAGLYGDTQYF. Full variable domain (remainder filled in from reference TRBV9 and TRBJ2-3): DSGVTQTPKHLITATGQRVTLRCSPRSGDLSVYWYQQSLDQGLQFLIQYYNGEERAKGNILERFSAQQFPDLHSELNLSSLELGDSALYFCASSPPEAGLYGDTQYFGPGTRLTVL.

The V call is TRBV19, the J call TRBJ2-1; 14 nucleotides line up with TRBD2. This CDR3 contains 15 residues. Per the germline V gene, CDR1 is LNHDA and CDR2 is SQIVND (reference sequence). V trimming: 7 bases; J trimming: 10 bases; junction bases outside the gene matches: 9. The CDR3 region has the DNA TGTGCCAGTACCCAGGGACTAGCGGGAGCGGGGGAGCAGTTCTTC. Encoded protein: CASTQGLAGAGEQFF.

The V call is TRBV6-5, the J call TRBJ1-1, with 11 bases fitting TRBD1. CDR3 length: 14 residues. V gave up 7 bases and J gave up 4 bases; unmatched junction bases: 5. Per the germline V gene, CDR1 is MNHEY and CDR2 is SVGAGI. The CDR3 loop reads CASNRDRGFTEAFF. CDR3 DNA: TGTGCCAGCAACCGGGACAGGGGGTTCACTGAAGCTTTCTTT.

V and J are TRBV10-2 and TRBJ2-7; no clear D gene. There are 11 residues in the CDR3. Trimming cost V 4 bases and J 5 bases, with 6 bases left between them. The germline V gene encodes CDR1 WSHSY and CDR2 SAAADI. CDR3 sequence: CASSVRDEQYF. CDR3 DNA sequence: TGCGCCAGCAGTGTCCGAGACGAGCAGTACTTC.

Remarks on this clone: The sample has other DNA sequences that encode this CDR3 too. V and J are TRBV24-1 and TRBJ2-6; tentatively, D is TRBD1 (6 bases). V was pared by 3 bases and J by 4 bases, with 6 bases between. The germline V gene encodes CDR1 KGHDR and CDR2 SFDVKD. The CDR3 totals 14 residues. The CDR3 DNA reads as TGTGCCACCAGTGATGGGACAGGGGCCAACGTCCTGACTTTC. Its protein product is CATSDGTGANVLTF.

A single count supports this clone. This chain joins TRBV7-6 and TRBJ2-7; no definite D call. The germline CDR1 and CDR2 sequences are SGHVS and FNYEAQ. The V end lost 5 bases, the J end lost 3 bases, and 11 bases lay between the germline ends. The CDR3 runs to 13 residues. This CDR3 is CASSPANYYEQYF. The DNA of the CDR3 is TGTGCCAGCAGCCCGGCAAACTACTACGAGCAGTACTTC.

The chain couples TRBV6-5 to TRBJ2-7; 10 bases align to TRBD1. V shed 3 bases, J shed 4 bases, and the junction held 9 bases outside the gene matches. The CDR3 extends over 16 amino acids. Germline CDR1 and CDR2: MNHEY and SVGAGI. The CDR3 sequence: CASSYQDRGRGYEQYF. CDR3 sequence (DNA): TGTGCCAGCAGTTATCAAGACAGGGGGCGAGGTTACGAGCAGTACTTC.

The rearrangement links TRBV2 to TRBJ2-3; TRBD1 matches 10 bases. Germline CDR1 reads SNHLY; CDR2 reads FYNNEI. J was trimmed by 4 bases and V by 6 bases; bases with no gene match: 7. CDR3 length: 15 residues. The CDR3 here is CASRAGTGVADTQYF. The CDR3 region has the DNA TGTGCCAGCAGGGCCGGGACAGGGGTGGCAGATACGCAGTATTTT.

This rearrangement joins TRBV25-1 to TRBJ1-1; tentatively, D is TRBD1 (6 bases). This CDR3 is built from 13 residues. Trimming pared 5 bases from V and 7 bases from J, leaving 14 bases between. CDR1 and CDR2 from the germline V gene are MGHDK and SYGVNS. The CDR3 sequence is CASSFSGGIEAFF. In DNA form, the CDR3 reads TGTGCCAGCAGTTTCAGCGGGGGCATTGAAGCTTTCTTT.

This clone was detected only once. The CDR3 here is CASSAPGLDPYEQYF. For the CDR3, the DNA is TGTGCCAGCAGCGCACCGGGACTCGACCCCTACGAGCAGTACTTC. The chain carries TRBV21-1 and TRBJ2-7; the table calls TRBD2, which could not be checked here. TRBV21-1 counts as a pseudogene. This CDR3 has 15 residues.

The genes are TRBV9 and TRBJ2-1, with TRBD2 matching 9 bases. The CDR3 has 16 amino acids. After removal of 0 bases from V and 3 bases from J, the junction contained 4 bases not matched to a gene. Germline CDR1 reads SGDLS; CDR2 reads YYNGEE. CDR3 region: CASSVGGGGGYNEQFF. In DNA, the CDR3 is TGTGCCAGCAGCGTAGGAGGCGGGGGGGGCTACAATGAGCAGTTCTTC.

The chain combines TRBV5-1 with TRBJ2-7; D remains ambiguous. Trimming shortened V by 1 base and J by 0 bases, and 8 bases separated the two germline ends. This CDR3 contains 14 residues. Germline values: CDR1 SGHRS, CDR2 YFSETQ. Written as DNA, the CDR3 is TGCGCCAGCAGCTTGCAAGACAACTCCTACGAGCAGTACTTC. Translated: CASSLQDNSYEQYF.

This chain links TRBV28 with TRBJ2-3; a possible D gene is TRBD1 (6 bases). Germline V gene sequence: CDR1 MDHEN, CDR2 SYDVKM. Trimming removed 6 bases at V and 0 bases at J, with 10 bases between. The CDR3 sequence is 14 residues long. The DNA of the CDR3 is TGTGCCAGCAGCGGAACAGGGAGCACAGATACGCAGTATTTT. Its protein is CASSGTGSTDTQYF.

The chain carries TRBV19 and TRBJ1-2; perhaps TRBD1 as D (6 bases). V dropped 1 base and J dropped 8 bases, with 8 bases sitting between them. Germline loops: CDR1 LNHDA, CDR2 SQIVND (reference sequence). The CDR3 loop spans 12 amino acids. The CDR3 reads CASSIATGGYTF. In DNA form, the CDR3 reads TGTGCCAGTAGTATAGCGACAGGAGGCTACACCTTC.

Of note for this clone: This specimen includes other DNA sequences encoding the same CDR3. The CDR3 spells CASSTTGNTEAFF. The DNA for the CDR3 is TGTGCCAGTAGTACTACAGGGAACACTGAAGCTTTCTTT. The rearrangement uses TRBV19 and TRBJ1-1; D is perhaps TRBD1 (5 bases). Trimming left V 4 bases short and J 1 base short, with 7 bases between. The CDR3 sequence is 13 residues long. From germline, CDR1 is LNHDA and CDR2 SQIVND (reference sequence). The full variable domain, completed using reference TRBV19 and TRBJ1-1, is DGGITQSPKYLFRKEGQNVTLSCEQNLNHDAMYWYRQDPGQGLRLIYYSQIVNDFQKGDIAEGYSVSREKKESFPLTVTSAQKNPTAFYLCASSTTGNTEAFFGQGTRLTVV.

V and J are TRBV30 and TRBJ1-3, with TRBD1 as a possible D gene (5 bases). The V end lost 3 bases, the J end lost 3 bases, and 9 bases lay between the germline ends. This CDR3 is built from 13 residues. Germline CDR1 reads GTSNPN; CDR2 reads SVGIG (reference sequence). Here the CDR3 DNA reads TGTGCCTGGAGATTGGGGGGTGGAAACACCATATATTTT. Its protein is CAWRLGGGNTIYF.

The chain combines TRBV20-1 with TRBJ2-5, with 8 bases lining up with TRBD2. The germline V gene encodes CDR1 DFQATT and CDR2 SNEGSKA (reference sequence). This CDR3 is built from 13 residues. The J segment lost 4 bases and the V segment lost 3 bases, leaving 4 bases of the junction unmatched. CDR3 residues: CSASPGLGETQYF. CDR3 DNA sequence: TGCAGTGCTAGTCCGGGACTAGGAGAGACCCAGTACTTC.

Of note for this clone: This sample includes further DNA sequences coding for the same CDR3. The rearrangement joins TRBV6-5 to TRBJ1-2; 9 bases agree with TRBD1. Germline CDR1 reads MNHEY; CDR2 reads SVGAGI. The CDR3 covers 12 residues. With 6 bases clipped from V and 5 bases from J, the junction kept 1 base outside the gene matches. CDR3 loop: CASRTGGYGYTF. For the CDR3, the DNA is TGTGCCAGCAGGACAGGGGGGTATGGCTACACCTTC.

The V call is TRBV6-2 or TRBV6-3, the J call TRBJ2-3; the match to TRBD2 covers 12 bases. Trimming cost V 2 bases and J 5 bases; bases outside gene matches: 2. Looked up from germline, CDR1 is MNHEY and CDR2 is SVGEGT. This CDR3 spans 15 amino acids. CDR3 residues: CASSYMGLAGDTQYF. The CDR3 nucleotides are TGTGCCAGCAGTTACATGGGACTAGCGGGAGATACGCAGTATTTT.

V usage is TRBV6-5 and J usage is TRBJ2-2; 13 bases match TRBD2. CDR3 length: 15 amino acids. V trimming: 6 bases; J trimming: 6 bases; junction bases outside the gene matches: 4. From germline, CDR1 is MNHEY and CDR2 SVGAGI. The DNA for the CDR3 is TGTGCCAGCAGCCGACTAGCGGGAGGTGCCGGGGAGCTGTTTTTT. This gives the protein CASSRLAGGAGELFF.

The V call is TRBV7-9, the J call TRBJ1-2; no definite D call. This CDR3 has 15 amino acids. V gave up 3 bases and J gave up 2 bases, with 13 bases separating them. From germline, CDR1 is SEHNR and CDR2 FQNEAQ (reference sequence). CDR3 sequence reads: CASSLGREWNYGYTF. The CDR3 region has the DNA TGTGCCAGCAGCTTGGGGAGGGAATGGAACTATGGCTACACCTTC.

The chain combines TRBV11-2 with TRBJ2-7; D may be TRBD2 (6 bases). CDR1 SGHAT and CDR2 FQNNGV come from the germline V gene. CDR3 size: 15 residues. Trimming shortened V by 5 bases and J by 2 bases, and 16 bases separated the two germline ends. For the CDR3, the DNA is TGTGCCAGCAGCCGTTGGGGGGACTCCCCCTACGAGCAGTACTTC. It yields the protein CASSRWGDSPYEQYF.

The J gene is TRBJ1-5, the V gene TRBV19; 8 bases agree with TRBD1. With V trimmed by 5 bases and J by 0 bases, 3 bases remained unmatched. This CDR3 is 15 amino acids long. CDR1 and CDR2 (germline): LNHDA, SQIVND (reference sequence). The CDR3 DNA sequence: TGTGCCAGTAGTGCCCAGGGGGCTAGCAATCAGCCCCAGCATTTT. Protein: CASSAQGASNQPQHF. The full variable domain, with the rest looked up from reference TRBV19 and TRBJ1-5, is DGGITQSPKYLFRKEGQNVTLSCEQNLNHDAMYWYRQDPGQGLRLIYYSQIVNDFQKGDIAEGYSVSREKKESFPLTVTSAQKNPTAFYLCASSAQGASNQPQHFGDGTRLSIL.

The gene calls are TRBV19 and TRBJ2-1; TRBD1 might be the D (6 bases). Germline V gives CDR1 LNHDA, CDR2 SQIVND (reference sequence). This CDR3 region has 14 residues. V was cut by 3 bases and J by 5 bases, with 11 bases left in between. CDR3 protein: CASSILQGNNEQFF. CDR3 in DNA: TGTGCCAGTAGTATCCTACAGGGTAACAATGAGCAGTTCTTC.